The clone carrying this T cell receptor (beta chain) was found a few times. No antigen is known for it. The data derive from a study of post-analysis software for immune sequencing data. On the study more broadly: Disease trajectories encompassed relapsing-remitting, secondary progressive and progressive-relapsing multiple sclerosis. Regarding the study as a whole: The five TRBV segments detected at higher frequency in patients than in controls included TRBV5-6, TRBV5-1 and TRBV20-1. F-measure co-clustering was strong for batch-matched samples. Diversity measured as normalized Chao1 was significantly lower in multiple sclerosis patients than in controls.

Germline lookup yields CDR1 SGHVS and CDR2 FQNEAQ. The CDR3 runs to 12 residues. V was trimmed by 1 base and J by 5 bases, leaving 6 bases between them. The authors incorporated unique molecular identifiers into the TCR beta cDNA libraries. When roughly 0.9 to 10 million T cells were used, they gave about 490,000 cDNA molecules. TCRdb re-called the PCR reads with MiXCR, one entry per CDR3 protein. This sample has hundreds of thousands of distinct CDR3 sequences, with less than 35% found just once. The chain joins TRBV7-8 to TRBJ2-7; D not certain. This sequence was found in a girl under 18 with multiple sclerosis. Sequencing was carried out using blood. The CDR3 nucleotides read TGTGCCAGCAGCTTAGTGTTTGACGAGCAGTACTTC. The encoded protein is CASSLVFDEQYF.